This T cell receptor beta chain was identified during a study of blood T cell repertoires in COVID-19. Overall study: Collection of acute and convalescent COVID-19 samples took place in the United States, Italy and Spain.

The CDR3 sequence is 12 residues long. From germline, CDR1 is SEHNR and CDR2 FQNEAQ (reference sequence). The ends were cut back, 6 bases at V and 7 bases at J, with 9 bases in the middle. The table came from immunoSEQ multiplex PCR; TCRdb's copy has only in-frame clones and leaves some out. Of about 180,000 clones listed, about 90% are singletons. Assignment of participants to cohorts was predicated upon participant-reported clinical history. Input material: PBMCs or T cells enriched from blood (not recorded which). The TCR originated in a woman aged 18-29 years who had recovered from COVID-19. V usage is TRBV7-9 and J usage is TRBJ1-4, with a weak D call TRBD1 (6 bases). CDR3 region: CASRQGSEKLFF. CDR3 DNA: TGTGCCAGCAGGCAGGGGAGTGAAAAACTGTTTTTT.